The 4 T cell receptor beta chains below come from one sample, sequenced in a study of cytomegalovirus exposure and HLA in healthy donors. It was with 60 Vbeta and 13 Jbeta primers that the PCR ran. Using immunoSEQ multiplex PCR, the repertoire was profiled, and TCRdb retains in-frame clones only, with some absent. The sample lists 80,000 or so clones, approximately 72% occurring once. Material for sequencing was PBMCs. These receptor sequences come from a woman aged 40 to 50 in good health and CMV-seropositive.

The CDR3 loop reads CASSFAQGHYEQYF. The CDR3 DNA reads TGTGCCAGCAGCTTCGCCCAGGGCCACTACGAGCAGTACTTC. The V gene is TRBV7-6, the J gene TRBJ2-7; possibly TRBD1 for D (5 bases). The CDR3 has 14 amino acids. Trimming removed 3 bases at V and 3 bases at J, with 12 bases between. Germline lookup yields CDR1 SGHVS and CDR2 FNYEAQ.

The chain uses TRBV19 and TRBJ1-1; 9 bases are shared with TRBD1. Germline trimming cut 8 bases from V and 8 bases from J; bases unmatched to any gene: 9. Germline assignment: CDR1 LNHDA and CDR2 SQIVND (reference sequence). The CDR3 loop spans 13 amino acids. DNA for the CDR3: TGTGCCAGTCGTAGTACAGGGGGCTCGGAAGCTTTCTTT. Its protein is CASRSTGGSEAFF. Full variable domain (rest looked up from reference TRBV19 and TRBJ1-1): DGGITQSPKYLFRKEGQNVTLSCEQNLNHDAMYWYRQDPGQGLRLIYYSQIVNDFQKGDIAEGYSVSREKKESFPLTVTSAQKNPTAFYLCASRSTGGSEAFFGQGTRLTVV.

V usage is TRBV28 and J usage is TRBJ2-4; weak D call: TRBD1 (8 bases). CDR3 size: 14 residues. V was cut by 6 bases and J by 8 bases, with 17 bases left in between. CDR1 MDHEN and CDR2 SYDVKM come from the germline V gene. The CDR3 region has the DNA TGTGCCAGCAGCAACACACAGGGGGGGGACATTCAGTACTTC. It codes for CASSNTQGGDIQYF.

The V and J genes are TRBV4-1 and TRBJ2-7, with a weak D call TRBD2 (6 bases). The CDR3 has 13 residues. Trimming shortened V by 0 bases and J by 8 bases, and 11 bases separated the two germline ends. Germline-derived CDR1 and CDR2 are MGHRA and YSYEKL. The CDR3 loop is CASSQDRGYKQYF. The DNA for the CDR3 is TGCGCCAGCAGCCAAGATCGGGGGTACAAGCAGTACTTC.